These T cell receptor beta chains were read from a single sample in a study of T cell responses to AZD1222 COVID-19 vaccine. The assay was immunoSEQ multiplex PCR, and TCRdb's table has in-frame clones only and misses some. The table includes around 170,000 clones, approximately 90% detected once. Sequenced here: peripheral blood, sampled on day 0 of AZD1222 vaccination. Source of these receptors: an adult in good health. Each CDR3 is given with its conserved first and last residue. A D gene is named only where the DNA matches it firmly. Expanded clones are given a class, and other clones once, few, many or no size at all.

TRBD2,TRBV7-7,TRBJ2-2,15,-,TGTGCTAGCAGCAAGGGACTAGGGGACACCGGGGAGCTGTTTTTT,CASSKGLGDTGELFF
-,TRBV7-9,TRBJ1-1,14,-,TGTGCCAGCAGCTTAGAGTTGGGGGACACTGAAGCTTTCTTT,CASSLELGDTEAFF
TRBD1,TRBV25-1,TRBJ1-1,15,-,TGTGCCAGCAGTGACCCCAGGACAGGGGTCACTGAAGCTTTCTTT,CASSDPRTGVTEAFF
-,TRBV6-4,TRBJ2-7,14,-,TGTGCCAGCAGTGTAACCGGGGAAGCCTACGAGCAGTACTTC,CASSVTGEAYEQYF
-,TRBV11-3,TRBJ2-7,14,-,TGTGCCAGCAGCGGGACACTAGACTCCTACGAGCAGTACTTC,CASSGTLDSYEQYF
-,TRBV7-9,TRBJ2-1,13,-,TGTGCCAGCAGCAAATGGGGCGAGCGGAAGCAGTTCTTC,CASSKWGERKQFF
TRBD1,TRBV2,TRBJ1-5,14,-,TGTGCCACTCTCCGGGACAGAAATTTTGGGCCCCAGCATTTT,CATLRDRNFGPQHF
-,TRBV10-2,TRBJ2-3,15,once,TGCGCCAGCAGTGTAGGGCCTAGGAAGGCAGATACGCAGTATTTT,CASSVGPRKADTQYF
TRBD1,TRBV19,TRBJ2-2,13,-,TGTGCCAGCAGGGACAGGAGAACCGGGGAGCTGTTTTTT,CASRDRRTGELFF
-,TRBV28,TRBJ2-7,14,-,TGTGCCAGCAGAAAGGACTCGAGGAACTACGAGCAGTACTTC,CASRKDSRNYEQYF
TRBD2,TRBV5-4,TRBJ2-1,17,-,TGTGCCAGCAGCTCGGGACTAGCGGGCAGGTCACACAATGAGCAGTTCTTC,CASSSGLAGRSHNEQFF
-,TRBV7-3,TRBJ2-1,15,-,TGTGCCAGCAGCCCTAGAGAACGGAACTACAATGAGCAGTTCTTC,CASSPRERNYNEQFF
-,TRBV6-5,TRBJ1-6,15,few,TGTGCCAGCAGGTTACATATTTCGGCGGATTCACCCCTCCACTTT,CASRLHISADSPLHF
-,TRBV4-1,TRBJ2-1,12,-,TGCGCCAGCAGTCCGGTAGGGGGTGAGCAGTTCTTC,CASSPVGGEQFF
-,TRBV12-3/TRBV12-4,TRBJ2-1,12,few,TGTGCCAGCAGTTTGGAATACAATGAGCAGTTCTTC,CASSLEYNEQFF
-,TRBV10-1,TRBJ2-7,13,-,TGCGCCAGCAGTGATGATCTATCCTACGAGCAGTACTTC,CASSDDLSYEQYF